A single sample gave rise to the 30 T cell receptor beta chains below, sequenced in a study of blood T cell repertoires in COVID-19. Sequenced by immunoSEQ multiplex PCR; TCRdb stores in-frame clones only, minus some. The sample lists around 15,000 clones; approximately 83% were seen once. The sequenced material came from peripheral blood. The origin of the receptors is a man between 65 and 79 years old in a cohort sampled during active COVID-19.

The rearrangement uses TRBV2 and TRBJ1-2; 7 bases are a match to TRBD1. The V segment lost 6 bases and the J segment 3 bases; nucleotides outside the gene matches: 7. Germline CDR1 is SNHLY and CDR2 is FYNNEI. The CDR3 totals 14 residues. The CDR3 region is CASSQQGTDYGYTF. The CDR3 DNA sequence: TGTGCCAGCAGCCAACAGGGGACGGACTATGGCTACACCTTC.

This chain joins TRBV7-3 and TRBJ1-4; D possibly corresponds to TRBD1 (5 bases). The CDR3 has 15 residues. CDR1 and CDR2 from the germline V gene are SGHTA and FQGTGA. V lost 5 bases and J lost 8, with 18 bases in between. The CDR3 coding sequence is TGTGCCAGCAGCCCCCCGGGGGGGGAGGAAGAAAAACTGTTTTTT. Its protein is CASSPPGGEEEKLFF.

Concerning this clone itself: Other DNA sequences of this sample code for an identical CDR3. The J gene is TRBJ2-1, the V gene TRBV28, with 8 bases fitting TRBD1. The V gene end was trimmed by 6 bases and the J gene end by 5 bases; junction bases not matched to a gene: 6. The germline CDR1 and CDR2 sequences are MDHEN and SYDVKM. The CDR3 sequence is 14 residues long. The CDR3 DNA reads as TGTGCCAGCAGCTCGGGACAGGTCAACAATGAGCAGTTCTTC. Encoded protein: CASSSGQVNNEQFF.

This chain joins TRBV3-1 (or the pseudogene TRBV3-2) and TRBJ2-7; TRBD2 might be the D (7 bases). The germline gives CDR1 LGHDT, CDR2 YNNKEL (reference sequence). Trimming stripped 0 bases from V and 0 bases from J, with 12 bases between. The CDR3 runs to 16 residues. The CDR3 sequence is CASSQDGGPSSYEQYF. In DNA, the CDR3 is TGTGCCAGCAGCCAAGACGGGGGGCCGAGCTCCTACGAGCAGTACTTC.

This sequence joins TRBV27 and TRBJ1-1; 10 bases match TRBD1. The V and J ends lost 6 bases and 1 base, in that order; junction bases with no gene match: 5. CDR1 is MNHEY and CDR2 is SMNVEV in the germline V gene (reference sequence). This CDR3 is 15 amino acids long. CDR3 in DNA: TGTGCCAGCAGGACAGGGGGCGCTGAGAACACTGAAGCTTTCTTT. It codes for CASRTGGAENTEAFF.

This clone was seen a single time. CDR3 region: CAWVLGQGSYEQYF. The DNA for the CDR3 is TGTGCCTGGGTGTTAGGACAGGGTTCCTACGAGCAGTACTTC. The genes are TRBV30 and TRBJ2-7; TRBD1 aligns across 8 bases. V shed 5 bases and J 1 base; nucleotides not matched to a gene: 7. Germline CDR1 reads GTSNPN; CDR2 reads SVGIG (reference sequence). The length of the CDR3 is 14 residues.

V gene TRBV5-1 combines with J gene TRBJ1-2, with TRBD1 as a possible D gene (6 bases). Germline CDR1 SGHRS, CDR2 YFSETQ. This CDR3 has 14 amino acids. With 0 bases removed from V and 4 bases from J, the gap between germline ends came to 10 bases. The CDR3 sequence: CASSLAVGAYGYTF. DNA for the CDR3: TGCGCCAGCAGCTTGGCAGTGGGGGCCTATGGCTACACCTTC. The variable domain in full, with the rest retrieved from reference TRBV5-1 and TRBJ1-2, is KAGVTQTPRYLIKTRGQQVTLSCSPISGHRSVSWYQQTPGQGLQFLFEYFSETQRNKGNFPGRFSGRQFSNSRSEMNVSTLELGDSALYLCASSLAVGAYGYTFGSGTRLTVV.

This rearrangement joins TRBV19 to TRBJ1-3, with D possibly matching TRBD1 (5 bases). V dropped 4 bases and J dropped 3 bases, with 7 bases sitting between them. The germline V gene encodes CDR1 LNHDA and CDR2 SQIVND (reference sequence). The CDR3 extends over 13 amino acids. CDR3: CASSTGYGNTIYF. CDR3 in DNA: TGTGCCAGTAGTACAGGGTATGGAAACACCATATATTTT.

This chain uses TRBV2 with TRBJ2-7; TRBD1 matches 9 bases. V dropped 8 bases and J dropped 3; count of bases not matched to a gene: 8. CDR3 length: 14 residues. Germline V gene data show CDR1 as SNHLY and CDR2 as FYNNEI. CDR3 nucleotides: TGTGCCAGCCGATGGGACAGGGCGGACTACGAGCAGTACTTC. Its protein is CASRWDRADYEQYF.

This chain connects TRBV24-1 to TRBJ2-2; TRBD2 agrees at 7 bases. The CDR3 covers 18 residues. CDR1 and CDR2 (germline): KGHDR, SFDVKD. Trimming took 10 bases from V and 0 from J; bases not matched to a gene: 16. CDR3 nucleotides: TGTGCCACTCCCGCTTCGCGTTCGGGAGGAACGAACACCGGGGAGCTGTTTTTT. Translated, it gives CATPASRSGGTNTGELFF.

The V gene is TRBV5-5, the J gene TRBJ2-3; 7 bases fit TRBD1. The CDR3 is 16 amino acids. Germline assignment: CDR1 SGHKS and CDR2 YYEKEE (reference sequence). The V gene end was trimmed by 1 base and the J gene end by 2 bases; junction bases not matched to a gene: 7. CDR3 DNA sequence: TGTGCCAGCAGCTTGAAGGCAGGGGGTTTCACAGATACGCAGTATTTT. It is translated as CASSLKAGGFTDTQYF.

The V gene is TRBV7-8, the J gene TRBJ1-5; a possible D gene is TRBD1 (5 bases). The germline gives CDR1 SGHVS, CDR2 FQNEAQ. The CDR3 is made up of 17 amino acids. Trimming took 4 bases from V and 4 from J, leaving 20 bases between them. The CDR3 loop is CASSSAGGTPFNQPQHF. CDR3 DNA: TGTGCCAGCAGCTCCGCGGGGGGTACTCCCTTTAATCAGCCCCAGCATTTT. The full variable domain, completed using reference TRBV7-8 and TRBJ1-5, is GAGVSQSPRYKVAKRGQDVALRCDPISGHVSLFWYQQALGQGPEFLTYFQNEAQLDKSGLPSDRFFAERPEGSVSTLKIQRTQQEDSAVYLCASSSAGGTPFNQPQHFGDGTRLSIL.

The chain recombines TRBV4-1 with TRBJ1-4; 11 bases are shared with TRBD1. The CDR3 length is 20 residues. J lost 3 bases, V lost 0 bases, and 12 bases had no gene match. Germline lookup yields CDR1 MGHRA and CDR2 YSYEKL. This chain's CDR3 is CASSQDVSRTGGFANEKLFF. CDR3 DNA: TGCGCCAGCAGCCAAGATGTGTCCCGGACAGGGGGCTTTGCTAATGAAAAACTGTTTTTT.

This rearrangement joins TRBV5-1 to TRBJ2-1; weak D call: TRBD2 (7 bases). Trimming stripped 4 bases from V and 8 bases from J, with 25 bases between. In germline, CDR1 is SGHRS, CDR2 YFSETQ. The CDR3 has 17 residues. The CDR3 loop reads CASSPDDGGPSWDEQFF. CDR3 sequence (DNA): TGCGCCAGCAGCCCCGACGACGGGGGGCCCTCTTGGGATGAGCAGTTCTTC.

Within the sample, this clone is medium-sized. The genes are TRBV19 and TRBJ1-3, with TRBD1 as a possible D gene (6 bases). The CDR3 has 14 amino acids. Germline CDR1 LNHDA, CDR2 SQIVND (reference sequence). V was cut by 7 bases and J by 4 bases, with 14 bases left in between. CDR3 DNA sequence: TGTGCCAGTACCCGACAGGCTAACGGAAACACCATATATTTT. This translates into CASTRQANGNTIYF. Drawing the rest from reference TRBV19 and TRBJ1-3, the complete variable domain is DGGITQSPKYLFRKEGQNVTLSCEQNLNHDAMYWYRQDPGQGLRLIYYSQIVNDFQKGDIAEGYSVSREKKESFPLTVTSAQKNPTAFYLCASTRQANGNTIYFGEGSWLTVV.

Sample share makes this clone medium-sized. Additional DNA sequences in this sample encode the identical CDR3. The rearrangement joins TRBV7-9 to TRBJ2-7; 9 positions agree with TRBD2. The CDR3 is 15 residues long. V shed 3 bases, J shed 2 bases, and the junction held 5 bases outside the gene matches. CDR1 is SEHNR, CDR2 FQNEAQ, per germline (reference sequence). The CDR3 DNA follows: TGTGCCAGCAGCTTGGCGGGGGGGGTAACCTACGAGCAGTACTTC. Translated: CASSLAGGVTYEQYF.

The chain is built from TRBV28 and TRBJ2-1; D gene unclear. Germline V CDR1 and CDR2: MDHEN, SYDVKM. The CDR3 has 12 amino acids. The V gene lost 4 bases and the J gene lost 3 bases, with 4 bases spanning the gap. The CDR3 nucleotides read TGTGCCAGCAGTTCCTACTACAATGAGCAGTTCTTC. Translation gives CASSSYYNEQFF.

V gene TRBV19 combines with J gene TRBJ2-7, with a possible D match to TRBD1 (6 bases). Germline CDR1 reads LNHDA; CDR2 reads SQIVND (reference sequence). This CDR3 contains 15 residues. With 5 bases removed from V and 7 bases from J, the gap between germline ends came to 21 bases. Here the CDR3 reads CASSVLTGTPREQYF. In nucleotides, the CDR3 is TGTGCCAGTAGTGTTCTGACAGGAACCCCGAGGGAGCAGTACTTC.

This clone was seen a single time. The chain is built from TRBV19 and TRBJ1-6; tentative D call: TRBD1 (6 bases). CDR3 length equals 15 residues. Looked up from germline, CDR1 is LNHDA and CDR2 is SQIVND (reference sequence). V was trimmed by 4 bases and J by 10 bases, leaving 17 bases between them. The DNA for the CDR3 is TGTGCCAGTAGTACGACAGGAATCCCCCAATCACCCCTCCACTTT. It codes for CASSTTGIPQSPLHF.

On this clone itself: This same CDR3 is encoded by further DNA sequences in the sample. The DNA for the CDR3 is TGTGCCAGTAGTACGGCGACAGCTAGCACAGATACGCAGTATTTT. It specifies CASSTATASTDTQYF. The chain is built from TRBV19 and TRBJ2-3; D may be TRBD1 (5 bases). Between the trimmed V and J ends, which lost 4 bases and 0 bases, there was a span of 11 bases. There are 15 residues in the CDR3. Germline lookup yields CDR1 LNHDA and CDR2 SQIVND (reference sequence).

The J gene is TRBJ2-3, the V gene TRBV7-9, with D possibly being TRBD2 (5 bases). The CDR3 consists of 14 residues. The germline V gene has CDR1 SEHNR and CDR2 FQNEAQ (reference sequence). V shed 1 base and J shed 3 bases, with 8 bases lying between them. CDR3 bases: TGTGCCAGCAGCTTAGGTCGGGATACAGATACGCAGTATTTT. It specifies CASSLGRDTDTQYF.

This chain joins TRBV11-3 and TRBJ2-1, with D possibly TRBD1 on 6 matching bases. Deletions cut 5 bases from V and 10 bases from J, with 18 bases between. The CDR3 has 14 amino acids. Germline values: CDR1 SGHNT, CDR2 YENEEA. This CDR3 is CASSPANRVKEQFF. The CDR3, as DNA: TGTGCCAGCAGCCCCGCAAACAGGGTGAAGGAGCAGTTCTTC.

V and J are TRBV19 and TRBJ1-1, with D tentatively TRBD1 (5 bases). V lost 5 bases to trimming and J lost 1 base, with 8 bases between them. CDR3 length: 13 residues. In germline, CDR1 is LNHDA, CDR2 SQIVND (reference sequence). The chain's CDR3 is CASSQQENTEAFF. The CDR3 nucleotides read TGTGCCAGTAGTCAACAGGAGAACACTGAAGCTTTCTTT.

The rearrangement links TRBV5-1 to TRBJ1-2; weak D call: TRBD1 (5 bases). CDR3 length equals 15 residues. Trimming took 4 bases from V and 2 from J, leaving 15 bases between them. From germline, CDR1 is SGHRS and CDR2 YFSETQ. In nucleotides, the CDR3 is TGCGCCAGCAGCGCGAGCCAGGGCTTAAACTATGGCTACACCTTC. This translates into CASSASQGLNYGYTF.

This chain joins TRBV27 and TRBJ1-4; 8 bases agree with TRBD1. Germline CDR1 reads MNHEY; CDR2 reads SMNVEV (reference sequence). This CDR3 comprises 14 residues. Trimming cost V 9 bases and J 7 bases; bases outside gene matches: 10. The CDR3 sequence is CASKIQGAGEKLFF. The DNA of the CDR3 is TGTGCCAGTAAAATTCAGGGGGCCGGTGAAAAACTGTTTTTT.

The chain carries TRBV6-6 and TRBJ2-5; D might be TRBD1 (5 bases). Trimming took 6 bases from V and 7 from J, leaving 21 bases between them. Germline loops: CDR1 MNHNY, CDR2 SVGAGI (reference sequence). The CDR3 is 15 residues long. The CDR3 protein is CASSLETALLGTQYF. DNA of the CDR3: TGTGCCAGCAGCCTCGAGACAGCCCTCCTTGGGACCCAGTACTTC.

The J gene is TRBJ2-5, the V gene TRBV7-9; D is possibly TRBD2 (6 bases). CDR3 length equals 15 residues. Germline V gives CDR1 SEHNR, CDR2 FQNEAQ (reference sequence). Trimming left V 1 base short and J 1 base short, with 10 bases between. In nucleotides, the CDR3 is TGTGCCAGCAGCTTAGGGAGGGACCTCCAAGAGACCCAGTACTTC. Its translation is CASSLGRDLQETQYF.

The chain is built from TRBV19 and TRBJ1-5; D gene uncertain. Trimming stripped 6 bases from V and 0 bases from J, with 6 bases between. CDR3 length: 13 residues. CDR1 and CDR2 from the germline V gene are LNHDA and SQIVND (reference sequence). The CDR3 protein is CASRVSSNQPQHF. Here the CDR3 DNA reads TGTGCCAGTAGAGTTAGTAGCAATCAGCCCCAGCATTTT.

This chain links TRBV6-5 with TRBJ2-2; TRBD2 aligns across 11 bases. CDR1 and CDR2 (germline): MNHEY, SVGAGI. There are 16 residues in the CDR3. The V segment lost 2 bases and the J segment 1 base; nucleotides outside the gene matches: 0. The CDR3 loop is CASSYTSGGNTGELFF. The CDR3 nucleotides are TGTGCCAGCAGTTACACTAGCGGGGGGAACACCGGGGAGCTGTTTTTT.

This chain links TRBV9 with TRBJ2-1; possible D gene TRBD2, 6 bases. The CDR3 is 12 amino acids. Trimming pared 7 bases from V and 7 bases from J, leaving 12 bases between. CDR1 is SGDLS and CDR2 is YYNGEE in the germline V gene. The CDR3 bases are TGTGCCAGCGAGGACCGGGAGAATGAGCAGTTCTTC. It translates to CASEDRENEQFF.